The 8 T cell receptor beta chains given below trace back to one sample, sequenced in a study of CD8 T cells in ankylosing spondylitis. TCRdb processed the 5' RACE reads anew with MiXCR; each CDR3 protein has one entry. This table has fewer than 250,000 distinct CDR3 sequences, 8% to 11% appearing once. The source material was blood, either unsorted or a sorted T cell fraction (not recorded which). All receptors come from a male donor with ankylosing spondylitis or in good health (not recorded which).

This clonotype was seen many times. The chain carries TRBV4-1 and TRBJ1-5, with 10 bases matching TRBD1. This CDR3 contains 15 residues. Germline-derived CDR1 and CDR2 are MGHRA and YSYEKL. V was clipped by 3 bases and J by 9 bases; unmatched bases: 8. CDR3 in amino acids: CASSQIGGQGPPQHF. For the CDR3, the DNA is TGCGCCAGCAGCCAGATAGGGGGACAGGGGCCGCCCCAGCATTTT.

This clonotype was recorded at least ten times. This chain uses TRBV7-2 with TRBJ2-2; D is possibly TRBD2 (5 bases). V lost 5 bases and J lost 5, with 15 bases in between. The CDR3 length is 15 residues. The germline gives CDR1 SGHTA, CDR2 FQGNSA. The CDR3 nucleotides read TGTGCCAGCAGCCAGACTCCTACGGGGACCGGGGAGCTGTTTTTT. Translating gives CASSQTPTGTGELFF. Supplemented by reference TRBV7-2 and TRBJ2-2, the full variable domain reads GAGVSQSPSNKVTEKGKDVELRCDPISGHTALYWYRQSLGQGLEFLIYFQGNSAPDKSGLPSDRFSAERTGGSVSTLTIQRTQQEDSAVYLCASSQTPTGTGELFFGEGSRLTVL.

To note about this clonotype: A much larger clone is a single base away; this may be a read error. The conserved phenylalanine or tryptophan is not found at the CDR3 terminus, so this likely reflects a read error. V is TRBV11-1 and J is TRBJ2-7; no clear D. The V and J ends lost 4 bases and 6 bases respectively, with 13 bases between them. This CDR3 is 13 amino acids long. Germline values: CDR1 SGHAT, CDR2 FQDESV (reference sequence). The DNA of the CDR3 is TGTGCCAGCAGCTCCGACCCAGAAGGCGAGCAGTACCTC. This sequence encodes CASSSDPEGEQYL.

This clonotype was seen many times. This chain connects TRBV6-1 to TRBJ1-3; D not resolved. V lost 6 bases, J lost 2 bases, and 8 bases lay in between. There are 13 residues in the CDR3. Germline V gene lookup returns CDR1 MNHNS and CDR2 SASEGT. CDR3 region: CASSPYTGNTIYF. The CDR3 region has the DNA TGTGCCAGCAGCCCTTATACTGGAAACACCATATATTTT.

Many counts were recorded for this clonotype. This rearrangement joins TRBV20-1 to TRBJ2-6, with no clear D. Germline V CDR1 and CDR2: DFQATT, SNEGSKA (reference sequence). V dropped 0 bases and J dropped 2 bases, with 14 bases sitting between them. The CDR3 has 17 amino acids. The DNA for the CDR3 is TGCAGTGCTAGAGATGCAAGGATAAGGGCTGGGGCCAACGTCCTGACTTTC. Amino acids: CSARDARIRAGANVLTF.

This clonotype was seen repeatedly, ten times or more. The chain recombines TRBV3-1 with TRBJ2-7, with TRBD1 identical over 8 bases. Germline V gives CDR1 LGHDT, CDR2 YNNKEL (reference sequence). This CDR3 comprises 16 residues. The J segment lost 2 bases and the V segment lost 4 bases, leaving 10 bases of the junction unmatched. CDR3 protein: CASSLGGRGHTYEQYF. CDR3 DNA: TGTGCCAGCAGCCTCGGGGGCAGGGGGCACACCTACGAGCAGTACTTC.

This clonotype was seen just once. The chain employs TRBV5-1 and TRBJ2-1, with a tentative D call TRBD2 (6 bases). The ends were cut back, 0 bases at V and 3 bases at J, with 13 bases in the middle. The CDR3 runs 16 residues. Germline-derived CDR1 and CDR2 are SGHRS and YFSETQ. DNA for the CDR3: TGCGCCAGCAGCTTGGCCGGGCGGGATAACTACAATGAGCAGTTCTTC. Amino acids: CASSLAGRDNYNEQFF.

This clonotype was seen at least ten times. This chain joins TRBV5-5 and TRBJ2-3; D call uncertain. This CDR3 has 15 amino acids. CDR1 SGHKS and CDR2 YYEKEE come from the germline V gene (reference sequence). The V gene lost 1 base and the J gene lost 5 bases, with 14 bases spanning the gap. Written as DNA, the CDR3 is TGTGCCAGCAGCTTGTCGCCCTCCTCGGGAGATACGCAGTATTTT. Its protein is CASSLSPSSGDTQYF.